The clone carrying this TCR beta chain was counted at least ten times. This entry comes from a study of T cells in Graves' hyperthyroidism and ophthalmopathy. What was amplified from RNA transcripts were TCR beta CDR3 regions. During a first-round RT-PCR of the TCR CDR3, the HTBI primer set was used. TCRdb ran MiXCR on the multiplex PCR reads and lists one entry per CDR3 protein. The table has hundreds of thousands of distinct CDR3 sequences, 38% seen once. This TCR derives from a man aged 18-30 years with Graves' hyperthyroidism. Sequences were obtained from blood.

CDR3 in amino acids: CATSRDDRANYGYTF. The CDR3 nucleotides are TGTGCCACCAGCAGAGACGACAGAGCTAACTATGGCTACACCTTC. The chain has TRBV15 and TRBJ1-2, with D maybe TRBD1 (5 bases). Germline V gene lookup returns CDR1 LNHNV and CDR2 YYDKDF (reference sequence). The CDR3 length is 15 residues. V lost 0 bases and J 0 bases, leaving 8 bases between the germline ends. The complete variable domain, with remaining parts taken from reference TRBV15 and TRBJ1-2, reads DAMVIQNPRYQVTQFGKPVTLSCSQTLNHNVMYWYQQKSSQAPKLLFHYYDKDFNNEADTPDNFQSRRPNTSFCFLDIRSPGLGDTAMYLCATSRDDRANYGYTFGSGTRLTVV.